This entry lists 27 T cell receptor beta chains sequenced from one sample in a study of blood T cell repertoires in COVID-19. The protocol was immunoSEQ multiplex PCR, while the TCRdb copy is restricted to in-frame clones and leaves out a portion. The data contain about 84,000 clones, around four fifths of them seen just once; the ten biggest clones take up approximately 37%. The sample comprised peripheral blood. These receptors were taken from an elderly man with active or convalescent COVID-19.

The chain is built from TRBV5-1 and TRBJ2-1; TRBD2 matches at 8 bases. This CDR3 has 15 amino acids. The ends lost 2 bases at V and 5 bases at J; junction bases unmatched: 6. Germline V lookup: CDR1 SGHRS, CDR2 YFSETQ. The CDR3 nucleotides are TGCGCCAGCAGCTTCTTAGCGGGGACTCACAATGAGCAGTTCTTC. Translating gives CASSFLAGTHNEQFF. Looking up the rest from reference TRBV5-1 and TRBJ2-1 gives the full variable domain: KAGVTQTPRYLIKTRGQQVTLSCSPISGHRSVSWYQQTPGQGLQFLFEYFSETQRNKGNFPGRFSGRQFSNSRSEMNVSTLELGDSALYLCASSFLAGTHNEQFFGPGTRLTVL.

This chain links TRBV13 with TRBJ2-1, with TRBD2 matching over 11 bases. The CDR3 consists of 18 residues. CDR1 and CDR2 (germline): PRHDT, FYEKMQ (reference sequence). V was pared by 4 bases and J by 7 bases, with 15 bases of the junction left unmatched. The CDR3 DNA sequence: TGTGCCAGCAGCTCCTTAGCGGGGGGGCCGGGTTCTCGGAATGAGCAGTTCTTC. Translated: CASSSLAGGPGSRNEQFF.

The count of this clone is one. The rearrangement links TRBV4-1 to TRBJ2-2; 12 nucleotides match TRBD2. The CDR3 has 17 residues. Germline V lookup: CDR1 MGHRA, CDR2 YSYEKL. The J segment lost 2 bases and the V segment lost 2 bases, leaving 3 bases of the junction unmatched. In DNA, the CDR3 is TGCGCCAGCAGCCAAACTAGCGGGAGGACAAACACCGGGGAGCTGTTTTTT. Its translation is CASSQTSGRTNTGELFF.

This clone was recorded once. The CDR3 protein is CASSLQGAGYGYTF. CDR3 DNA sequence: TGTGCCAGCAGCTTACAGGGGGCGGGCTATGGCTACACCTTC. The chain uses TRBV7-9 and TRBJ1-2, with 8 positions matching TRBD1. V shed 2 bases and J 4 bases; nucleotides not matched to a gene: 3. The CDR3 is 14 residues long. CDR1 SEHNR and CDR2 FQNEAQ come from the germline V gene (reference sequence).

V and J are TRBV11-2 and TRBJ1-1; D is undetermined. In germline, CDR1 is SGHAT, CDR2 FQNNGV. This CDR3 comprises 18 residues. The germline V and J ends were trimmed by 5 bases and 1 base, with 23 bases remaining between them. The CDR3 spells CASSLHPLDPPKNTEAFF. The CDR3 DNA reads as TGTGCCAGCAGCCTGCATCCCTTAGATCCCCCGAAGAACACTGAAGCTTTCTTT.

This clone occurred a few times. The chain has TRBV6-5 and TRBJ1-2; perhaps TRBD1 as D (5 bases). The germline V gene has CDR1 MNHEY and CDR2 SVGAGI. The CDR3 extends over 13 amino acids. V shed 2 bases and J shed 13 bases, with 17 bases lying between them. DNA for the CDR3: TGTGCCAGCAGTTACGGGACTTGGTCAGGACGCACCTTC. Encoded protein: CASSYGTWSGRTF.

This chain links TRBV3-1 (or the pseudogene TRBV3-2) with TRBJ1-2, with 8 positions matching TRBD1. V was pared by 4 bases and J by 4 bases, with 14 bases of the junction left unmatched. The CDR3 length is 17 residues. Germline CDR1 and CDR2: LGHDT and YNNKEL (reference sequence). Written as DNA, the CDR3 is TGTGCCAGCAGCCGAACCGACCCGGGGACAGGCGGCTATGGCTACACCTTC. Translating gives CASSRTDPGTGGYGYTF.

The table lists this clone with a count of one. The chain links TRBV20-1 to TRBJ1-2; D is uncertain. V was cut by 6 bases and J by 0 bases, with 5 bases left in between. Germline V gene data show CDR1 as DFQATT and CDR2 as SNEGSKA (reference sequence). CDR3 length equals 11 residues. CDR3: CSAGTNYGYTF. The CDR3 DNA follows: TGCAGTGCCGGGACTAACTATGGCTACACCTTC.

The rearrangement uses TRBV5-6 and TRBJ2-7, with 9 bases fitting TRBD2. V was pared by 2 bases and J by 3 bases, with 6 bases of the junction left unmatched. This CDR3 spans 15 amino acids. Looked up from germline, CDR1 is SGHDT and CDR2 is YYEEEE. Here the CDR3 reads CASSFRGRGGYEQYF. As DNA, the CDR3 is TGTGCCAGCAGCTTTAGGGGGCGGGGGGGCTACGAGCAGTACTTC.

The V gene is TRBV6-5, the J gene TRBJ1-3; D gene uncertain. Germline V gene lookup returns CDR1 MNHEY and CDR2 SVGAGI. This CDR3 is 14 amino acids long. With 4 bases removed from V and 0 bases from J, the gap between germline ends came to 7 bases. The CDR3 loop reads CASSWRSSGNTIYF. DNA for the CDR3: TGTGCCAGCAGTTGGCGGTCCTCTGGAAACACCATATATTTT.

The V call is TRBV5-4, the J call TRBJ2-7, with 9 bases that match TRBD1. The CDR3 spans 15 residues. From germline, CDR1 is SGHNT and CDR2 YYREEE (reference sequence). The V and J ends lost 4 bases and 5 bases, in that order; junction bases with no gene match: 10. CDR3: CASSLLRDREHEQYF. CDR3 sequence (DNA): TGTGCCAGCAGCCTACTAAGGGACAGGGAGCACGAGCAGTACTTC.

This clone was found a few times. The rearrangement joins TRBV11-2 to TRBJ2-1, with TRBD2 identical over 10 bases. Losses at the gene ends were 4 bases for V and 0 bases for J; bases not matched to a gene: 3. Germline V gives CDR1 SGHAT, CDR2 FQNNGV. The CDR3 is 16 amino acids. This chain's CDR3 is CASSSLAGGSYNEQFF. The DNA for the CDR3 is TGTGCCAGCAGCTCCTTAGCGGGGGGCTCCTACAATGAGCAGTTCTTC.

The V gene is TRBV28, the J gene TRBJ2-3; D is uncertain. This CDR3 region has 12 residues. V gave up 3 bases and J gave up 3 bases, with 4 bases separating them. Per the germline V gene, CDR1 is MDHEN and CDR2 is SYDVKM. This chain's CDR3 is CASSLTTDTQYF. The CDR3 DNA sequence: TGTGCCAGCAGTTTGACAACAGATACGCAGTATTTT.

The table lists this clone with a few counts. This chain uses TRBV5-1 with TRBJ2-2, with 8 bases that match TRBD2. This CDR3 has 15 amino acids. V shed 6 bases and J 2 bases; nucleotides not matched to a gene: 6. Germline V gene lookup returns CDR1 SGHRS and CDR2 YFSETQ. Written as DNA, the CDR3 is TGCGCCAGCACCCCTGGACTAGCCAACACCGGGGAGCTGTTTTTT. It codes for CASTPGLANTGELFF.

The genes are TRBV5-1 and TRBJ2-3; 8 bases fit TRBD2. This CDR3 has 20 amino acids. Germline V gene lookup returns CDR1 SGHRS and CDR2 YFSETQ. With 0 bases clipped from V and 3 bases from J, the junction kept 18 bases outside the gene matches. The CDR3 DNA sequence: TGCGCCAGCAGCTTGGGGGGACTAGAGGGGACAATTTTTGGGACAGATACGCAGTATTTT. It is translated as CASSLGGLEGTIFGTDTQYF.

J is TRBJ2-1 and V is TRBV28; D unresolved. The CDR3 sequence is 16 residues long. Between the trimmed V and J ends, which lost 9 bases and 7 bases, there was a span of 25 bases. The germline V gene has CDR1 MDHEN and CDR2 SYDVKM. The CDR3 loop reads CASRKWSVERWNEQFF. The CDR3 DNA follows: TGTGCCAGTAGAAAGTGGAGCGTAGAGCGTTGGAATGAGCAGTTCTTC.

This clone occurred once. This sequence joins TRBV28 and TRBJ1-4; D gene ambiguous. The germline V and J ends were trimmed by 2 bases and 10 bases, with 8 bases remaining between them. Germline V gene sequence: CDR1 MDHEN, CDR2 SYDVKM. The length of the CDR3 is 12 residues. The CDR3 reads CASSLVEGKLFF. The CDR3 bases are TGTGCCAGCAGTTTAGTTGAGGGAAAACTGTTTTTT.

This clone has a handful of counts. V usage is TRBV5-4 and J usage is TRBJ2-1; 11 bases map to TRBD1. Germline V lookup: CDR1 SGHNT, CDR2 YYREEE (reference sequence). The CDR3 extends over 16 amino acids. Trimming removed 2 bases from V and 4 bases from J; junction bases left unmatched: 5. The CDR3 loop reads CASSLRDRGDYNEQFF. CDR3 bases: TGTGCCAGCAGCTTACGGGACAGGGGGGATTACAATGAGCAGTTCTTC.

The chain employs TRBV6-5 and TRBJ1-1; 9 bases agree with TRBD1. In germline, CDR1 is MNHEY, CDR2 SVGAGI. CDR3 length equals 14 residues. The V and J ends lost 6 bases and 5 bases, in that order; junction bases with no gene match: 7. This CDR3 is CASRNTGGATEAFF. For the CDR3, the DNA is TGTGCCAGCAGAAATACAGGGGGCGCGACTGAAGCTTTCTTT.

The gene calls are TRBV9 and TRBJ2-5; 7 bases are a match to TRBD1. Germline V gene data show CDR1 as SGDLS and CDR2 as YYNGEE. CDR3 length: 13 amino acids. Trimming removed 6 bases from V and 10 bases from J; junction bases left unmatched: 12. The CDR3 DNA sequence: TGTGCCAGCACCCGGGACACCAGGGGGTTCCAGTACTTC. Translation gives CASTRDTRGFQYF. The variable domain in full, with the rest retrieved from reference TRBV9 and TRBJ2-5, is DSGVTQTPKHLITATGQRVTLRCSPRSGDLSVYWYQQSLDQGLQFLIQYYNGEERAKGNILERFSAQQFPDLHSELNLSSLELGDSALYFCASTRDTRGFQYFGPGTRLLVL.

The DNA for the CDR3 is TGCGCCAGCATTCCAGGTCGGCGCGCAACTAATGAAAAACTGTTTTTT. This codes for CASIPGRRATNEKLFF. The J gene is TRBJ1-4, the V gene TRBV10-2; D is unclear. CDR3 length equals 16 residues. The V and J ends lost 7 bases and 0 bases respectively, with 15 bases between them. Germline V gives CDR1 WSHSY, CDR2 SAAADI.

This sequence joins TRBV4-1 and TRBJ1-5; unclear D gene. Trimming removed 4 bases from V and 7 bases from J, with 17 bases in between. CDR3 length equals 15 residues. Germline values: CDR1 MGHRA, CDR2 YSYEKL. The CDR3 DNA reads TGCGCCAGCAGCCGAGCTCTAGCGGGAGGGCAGCCCCAGCATTTT. This encodes CASSRALAGGQPQHF.

This clone was seen more than once but under ten times. The chain employs TRBV7-9 and TRBJ2-7; TRBD2 agrees at 7 bases. From germline, CDR1 is SEHNR and CDR2 FQNEAQ (reference sequence). The CDR3 length is 15 residues. With V trimmed by 2 bases and J by 4 bases, 8 bases remained unmatched. CDR3 coding DNA: TGTGCCAGCAGCTTAAGAGGGCACGGGAGGTACGAGCAGTACTTC. It codes for CASSLRGHGRYEQYF.

This clone appeared once. The genes are TRBV3-1 (or the pseudogene TRBV3-2) and TRBJ2-3, with 7 positions matching TRBD2. Trimming cost V 4 bases and J 8 bases; bases outside gene matches: 6. Per germline, CDR1 LGHDT and CDR2 YNNKEL (reference sequence). There are 13 residues in the CDR3. This CDR3 is CASSPGGGATQYF. The DNA for the CDR3 is TGTGCCAGCAGCCCCGGGGGAGGGGCTACGCAGTATTTT.

V is TRBV6-5 and J is TRBJ1-2, with a weak D call TRBD1 (6 bases). The CDR3 covers 13 residues. Trimming took off 6 bases at V and 4 bases at J, with 12 bases between the two ends. The germline CDR1 and CDR2 sequences are MNHEY and SVGAGI. The CDR3 loop is CASSVTGPYGYTF. The CDR3 coding sequence is TGTGCCAGCAGCGTGACAGGTCCCTATGGCTACACCTTC.

This chain links TRBV20-1 with TRBJ2-2, with a tentative D call TRBD1 (6 bases). Between the trimmed V and J ends, which lost 3 bases and 1 base, there was a span of 21 bases. This CDR3 comprises 18 residues. Germline CDR1 reads DFQATT; CDR2 reads SNEGSKA (reference sequence). CDR3 residues: CSASRTGSHLKNTGELFF. DNA for the CDR3: TGCAGTGCTAGTCGAACAGGGTCCCACTTAAAGAACACCGGGGAGCTGTTTTTT.

The chain combines TRBV27 with TRBJ2-7; TRBD2 aligns across 12 bases. The germline V gene has CDR1 MNHEY and CDR2 SMNVEV (reference sequence). The CDR3 has 13 amino acids. The ends lost 6 bases at V and 5 bases at J; junction bases unmatched: 2. The CDR3 nucleotides read TGTGCCAGCAGGACTAGCGGGAGCGACGAGCAGTACTTC. It codes for CASRTSGSDEQYF.